This TCR beta chain was found in a study of blood T cell repertoires in COVID-19. In this sample, this clone turned up a few times. The CDR3 consists of 15 residues. The V end lost 7 bases, the J end lost 4 bases, and 16 bases lay between the germline ends. CDR1 and CDR2 from the germline V gene are LNHDA and SQIVND (reference sequence). Methods used by the authors: Reference gene primer amplification gave estimated nucleated cell counts. Sequencing was performed with immunoSEQ multiplex PCR; in TCRdb, only in-frame clones are kept and a portion is missing. That table is the source of V, J and clone size, and D and trimming were worked out from the DNA. The table shows about 110,000 clones, with 65% to 80% occurring only once.

V is TRBV19 and J is TRBJ2-2; D not certain. This TCR came from a middle-aged woman with acute or convalescent COVID-19. The sample comprised peripheral blood. In DNA form, the CDR3 reads TGTGCCAGTAAAATCGGCAAAGAGCGCACCGGGGAGCTGTTTTTT. It yields the protein CASKIGKERTGELFF.